This T cell receptor (beta chain) is from a study of identical twins. TCRdb reprocessed the 5' RACE reads with MiXCR, giving one entry per CDR3 protein. The sample holds around 340,000 distinct CDR3 sequences; around an eighth are singletons and the top ten take just over 7%. Findings of the study overall: Beta out-of-frame sequences showed weaker excess sharing between twins.

The CDR3 length is 12 residues. V dropped 6 bases and J dropped 14 bases, with 17 bases sitting between them. Germline CDR1 reads MRHNA; CDR2 reads SNTAGT. For this clonotype: As yet, its antigen is unknown.

Each donor was a healthy Caucasian. The data were also submitted as part of a second study, on yellow fever vaccine responses in identical twins.

Sequences were obtained from CD8+ T cells sorted from blood. This TCR came from a woman in her late teens or twenties in good health. V usage is TRBV6-4 and J usage is TRBJ2-4, with a weak D call TRBD2 (6 bases). The CDR3 sequence is CASSPRDSRKYF. The DNA of the CDR3 is TGTGCCAGCAGCCCCCGGGACTCCCGAAAGTACTTC.